The 2 T cell receptor beta chains presented below share a single source sample, sequenced in a study of human T cells and chemical hapten exposure. TCRdb re-derived calls from the RACE reads in MiXCR, one entry per CDR3 protein. The data show around 360,000 distinct CDR3 sequences, around 6% seen once. Time point noted: patch test 2, 6 weeks after DPC sensitization. Described treatment: therapeutic diphenylcyclopropenone sensitization with weekly scalp DPC. Sequencing used whole blood, obtained in connection with sensitization to the hapten diphenylcyclopropenone (DPC). The receptors stem from a woman younger than 30 with alopecia areata. Some clones in this sample may be carry-over from other donors' samples.

This clonotype came up a few times. The V gene is TRBV6-1, the J gene TRBJ2-7; D gene ambiguous. Germline V lookup: CDR1 MNHNS, CDR2 SASEGT. The length of the CDR3 is 14 residues. The V and J ends lost 6 bases and 1 base respectively, with 13 bases between them. CDR3 DNA: TGTGCCAGCAGCCCCCTCAGCTATTCCTACGAGCAGTACTTC. This encodes CASSPLSYSYEQYF.

The CDR3 sequence is CASSKYLAGASTDTQYF. In DNA, the CDR3 is TGTGCCAGCAGTAAATACCTAGCGGGGGCCAGCACAGATACGCAGTATTTT. The rearrangement joins TRBV6-5 to TRBJ2-3; TRBD2 matches at 10 bases. CDR1 and CDR2 from the germline V gene are MNHEY and SVGAGI. The CDR3 is 17 amino acids. J gave up 0 bases and V 5 bases, and 8 bases lay outside the gene matches.